What follows is one TCR beta chain and its context. Its antigen is currently unknown. The source of the sample is a study of cytomegalovirus exposure and HLA in healthy donors. Germline V CDR1 and CDR2: MDHEN, SYDVKM. With V trimmed by 5 bases and J by 0 bases, 9 bases remained unmatched. The length of the CDR3 is 18 residues. At sampling all donors were nominally healthy, likely with unrecorded immune exposures. Points from the study as a whole: Further analysis was carried out later, and it showed several of the most significant clusters appearing linked to common viral pathogens. Relative to the roughly 700-donor mean, N-insertions were reportedly fewer in an Asian-associated ancestry cluster in a later analysis. Earlier analysis looked at TCR beta V segments, and most were productive about 90% or about 30% of the time.

Researchers ran the PCR with 60 Vbeta and 13 Jbeta primers. Clones were read by immunoSEQ multiplex PCR, and TCRdb kept only the in-frame ones, dropping some. The sample lists around 130,000 clones; approximately 8.8% were seen once. Sample: PBMCs. This chain connects TRBV28 to TRBJ1-4, with 10 bases identical to TRBD1. This TCR was sampled from a man aged 40-55 years in good health and CMV-seronegative. CDR3 sequence reads: CASSTRQGAPATNEKLFF. For the CDR3, the DNA is TGTGCCAGCAGTACCCGACAGGGGGCACCAGCAACTAATGAAAAACTGTTTTTT. The full variable domain, completed using reference TRBV28 and TRBJ1-4, is DVKVTQSSRYLVKRTGEKVFLECVQDMDHENMFWYRQDPGLGLRLIYFSYDVKMKEKGDIPEGYSVSREKKERFSLILESASTNQTSMYLCASSTRQGAPATNEKLFFGSGTQLSVL.